These 6 T cell receptor beta chains were all obtained from the same sample, sequenced in a study of T-cell reconstitution after alpha-beta-depleted transplantation in children. Preparation of the TCRbeta library was carried out with unique molecular identifiers. MiXCR, applied by TCRdb to the PCR reads, yields one record per CDR3 protein. The data hold tens of thousands of distinct CDR3 sequences, with 4.9% observed a single time. The sequencing used PBMCs, mostly from graft donor cells, collected 180 days after TCRalphabeta/CD19-depleted stem cell transplant. These TCRs come from a boy under three years old who had a stem cell transplant for acute myeloid leukemia, so the T cells may come from the graft donor.

This clonotype has ten or more counts. The CDR3 bases are TGTGCCAGCAGTCCCACCTCTGGAAACACCATATATTTT. Translating gives CASSPTSGNTIYF. The chain combines TRBV12-3 or TRBV12-4 with TRBJ1-3; D not resolved. The CDR3 extends over 13 amino acids. Trimming cost V 5 bases and J 0 bases, with 5 bases left between them.

This clonotype was recorded at least ten times. The J gene is TRBJ1-1, the V gene TRBV4-3, with D uncertain. Germline V gives CDR1 LGHNA, CDR2 YSLEER. This CDR3 comprises 16 residues. V dropped 1 base and J dropped 1 base, with 13 bases sitting between them. The CDR3 loop reads CASSQVPRAPNTEAFF. CDR3 nucleotides: TGCGCCAGCAGCCAAGTACCGAGGGCACCGAACACTGAAGCTTTCTTT.

This clonotype was counted many times. This sequence joins TRBV12-3 or TRBV12-4 and TRBJ1-5, with a tentative D call TRBD1 (5 bases). The CDR3 covers 15 residues. V lost 6 bases to trimming and J lost 4 bases, with 16 bases between them. CDR3 sequence (DNA): TGTGCCAGCAGGCACCCCGGGACTACTAATCAGCCCCAGCATTTT. Its protein is CASRHPGTTNQPQHF.

This clonotype was detected ten times or more. This chain uses TRBV5-1 with TRBJ2-3; 7 bases match TRBD1. The CDR3 loop spans 16 amino acids. Germline CDR1 reads SGHRS; CDR2 reads YFSETQ. V shed 0 bases and J 1 base; nucleotides not matched to a gene: 5. The CDR3 spells CASSLGPGTGTDTQYF. The CDR3 nucleotides read TGCGCCAGCAGCTTGGGTCCCGGGACAGGCACAGATACGCAGTATTTT.

This clonotype was observed many times. The chain couples TRBV7-6 to TRBJ2-1, with 11 positions matching TRBD2. CDR3 length: 15 residues. The V gene end was trimmed by 5 bases and the J gene end by 5 bases; junction bases not matched to a gene: 5. Per germline, CDR1 SGHVS and CDR2 FNYEAQ. CDR3 in amino acids: CASSRLAGRHNEQFF. In DNA, the CDR3 is TGTGCCAGCAGCAGACTAGCGGGGCGACACAATGAGCAGTTCTTC.

This clonotype was counted ten times or more. The V call is TRBV7-2, the J call TRBJ2-5; 9 bases line up with TRBD1. Germline CDR1 is SGHTA and CDR2 is FQGNSA. V shed 5 bases and J 5 bases; nucleotides not matched to a gene: 15. The CDR3 contains 17 residues. The CDR3 bases are TGTGCCAGCAGCACCCACAGGGGGCGCGGCGAGGAGGAGACCCAGTACTTC. Translation gives CASSTHRGRGEEETQYF.